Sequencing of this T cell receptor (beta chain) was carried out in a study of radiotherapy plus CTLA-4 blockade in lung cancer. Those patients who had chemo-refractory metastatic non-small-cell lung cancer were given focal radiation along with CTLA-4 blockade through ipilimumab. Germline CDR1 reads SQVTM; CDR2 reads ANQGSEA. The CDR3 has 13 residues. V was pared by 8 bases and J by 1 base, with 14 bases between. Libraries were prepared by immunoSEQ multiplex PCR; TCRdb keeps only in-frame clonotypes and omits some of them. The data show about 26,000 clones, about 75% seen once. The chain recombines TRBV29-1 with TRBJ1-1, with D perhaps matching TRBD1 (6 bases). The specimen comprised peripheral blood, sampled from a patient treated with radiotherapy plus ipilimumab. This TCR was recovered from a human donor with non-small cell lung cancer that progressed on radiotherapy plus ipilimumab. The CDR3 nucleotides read TGCAGCCTGTCCAGGACAGCGAACACTGAAGCTTTCTTT. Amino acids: CSLSRTANTEAFF.